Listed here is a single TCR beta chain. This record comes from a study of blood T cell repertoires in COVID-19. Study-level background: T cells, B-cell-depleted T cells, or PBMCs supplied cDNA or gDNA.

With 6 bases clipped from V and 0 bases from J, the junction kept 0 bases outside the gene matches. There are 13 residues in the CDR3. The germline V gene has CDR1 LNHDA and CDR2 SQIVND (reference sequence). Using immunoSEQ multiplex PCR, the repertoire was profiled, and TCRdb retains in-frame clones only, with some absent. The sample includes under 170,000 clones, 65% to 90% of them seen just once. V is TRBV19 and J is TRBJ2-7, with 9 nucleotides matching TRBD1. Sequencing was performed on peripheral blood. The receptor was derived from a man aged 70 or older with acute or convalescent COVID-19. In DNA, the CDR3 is TGTGCCAGTAGGGACAGGGGCTCCTACGAGCAGTACTTC. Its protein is CASRDRGSYEQYF.